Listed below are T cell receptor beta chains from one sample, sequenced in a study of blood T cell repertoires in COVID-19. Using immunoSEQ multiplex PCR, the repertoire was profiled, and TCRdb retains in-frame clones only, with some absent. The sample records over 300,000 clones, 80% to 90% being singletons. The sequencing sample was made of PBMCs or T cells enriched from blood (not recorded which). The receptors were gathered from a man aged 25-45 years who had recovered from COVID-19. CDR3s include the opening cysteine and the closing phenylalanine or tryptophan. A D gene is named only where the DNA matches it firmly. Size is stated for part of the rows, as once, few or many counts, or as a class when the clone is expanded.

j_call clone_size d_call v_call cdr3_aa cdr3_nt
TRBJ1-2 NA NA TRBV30 CAWSGGSNGYTF TGTGCCTGGAGTGGTGGCTCGAATGGCTACACCTTC
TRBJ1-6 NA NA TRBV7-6 CASSLGQGTNSPLHF TGTGCCAGCAGCTTAGGTCAGGGTACGAATTCACCCCTCCACTTT
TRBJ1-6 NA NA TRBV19 CASSIQTGGIDSPLHF TGTGCCAGTAGTATACAAACGGGGGGTATCGATTCACCCCTCCACTTT
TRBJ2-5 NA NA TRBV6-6 CASNSKGEETQYF TGTGCCAGCAACTCAAAGGGGGAAGAGACCCAGTACTTC
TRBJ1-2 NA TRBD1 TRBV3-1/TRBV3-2 CASSQNRGSDGYTF TGTGCCAGCAGCCAAAACAGGGGAAGCGATGGCTACACCTTC
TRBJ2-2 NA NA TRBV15 CATSRDGGRDTGELFF TGTGCCACCAGCAGAGATGGGGGCAGGGACACCGGGGAGCTGTTTTTT
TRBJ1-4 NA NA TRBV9 CASSVGGATNEKLFF TGTGCCAGCAGCGTAGGCGGTGCAACTAATGAAAAACTGTTTTTT
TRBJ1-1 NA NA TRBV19 CASSTIKRTEAFF TGTGCCAGTAGTACAATTAAGCGGACTGAAGCTTTCTTT
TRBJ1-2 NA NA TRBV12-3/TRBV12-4 CASSLRNYGYTF TGTGCCAGCAGTTTACGGAACTATGGCTACACCTTC
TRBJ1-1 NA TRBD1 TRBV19 CASIGQGAEAFF TGTGCCAGTATTGGCCAGGGGGCTGAAGCTTTCTTT
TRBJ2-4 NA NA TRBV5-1 CASSLGSSEHIQYF TGCGCCAGCAGCTTGGGGAGCTCCGAACACATTCAGTACTTC
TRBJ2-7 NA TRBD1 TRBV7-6 CASSPGTARNYEQYF TGTGCCAGCAGCCCCGGGACAGCAAGGAACTACGAGCAGTACTTC
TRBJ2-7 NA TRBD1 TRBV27 CASSGTGRHEQYF TGTGCCAGCAGCGGGACAGGGCGGCACGAGCAGTACTTC
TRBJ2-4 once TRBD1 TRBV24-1 CATGPGQEQNIQYF TGTGCCACCGGTCCGGGACAGGAACAAAACATTCAGTACTTC
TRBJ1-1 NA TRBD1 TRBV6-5 CASSLGTGPKEAFF TGTGCCAGCAGTTTGGGGACAGGGCCCAAGGAAGCTTTCTTT
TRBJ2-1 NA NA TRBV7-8 CASTLSWYEQFF TGTGCCAGCACCCTATCTTGGTATGAGCAGTTCTTC
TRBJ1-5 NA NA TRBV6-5 CASSYSASTDQPQHF TGTGCCAGCAGTTACTCTGCGAGTACGGATCAGCCCCAGCATTTT
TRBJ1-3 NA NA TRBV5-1 CASSLEGSFSGNTIYF TGCGCCAGCAGCTTGGAAGGTAGCTTTTCTGGAAACACCATATATTTT
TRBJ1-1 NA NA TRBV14 CASSQAGSLNTEAFF TGTGCCAGCAGCCAAGCCGGGAGTTTGAACACTGAAGCTTTCTTT
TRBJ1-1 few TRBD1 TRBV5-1 CASSFTGGNTEAFF TGCGCCAGCAGCTTCACAGGGGGGAACACTGAAGCTTTCTTT
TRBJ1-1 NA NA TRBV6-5 CASSSPGVVNTEAFF TGTGCCAGCAGTTCCCCGGGGGTAGTGAACACTGAAGCTTTCTTT
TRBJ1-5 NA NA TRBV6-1 CASSGGWGENNQPQHF TGTGCCAGCAGTGGGGGATGGGGAGAGAACAATCAGCCCCAGCATTTT
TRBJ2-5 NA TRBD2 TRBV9 CASSVASGKQETQYF TGTGCCAGCAGCGTAGCTAGCGGAAAACAAGAGACCCAGTACTTC
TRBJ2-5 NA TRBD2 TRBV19 CASSLAGLETQYF TGTGCCAGTAGCCTAGCGGGGTTAGAGACCCAGTACTTC
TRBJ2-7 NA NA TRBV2 CASSAVASSDEQYF TGTGCCAGCAGTGCTGTGGCCTCTAGTGACGAGCAGTACTTC
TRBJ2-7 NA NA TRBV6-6 CASSPASGGAPIDEQYF TGTGCCAGCAGTCCGGCGAGTGGGGGCGCTCCTATCGACGAGCAGTACTTC
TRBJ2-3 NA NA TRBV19 CASSIRTGSRGDTQYF TGTGCCAGTAGTATCCGGACTGGCTCCAGGGGAGATACGCAGTATTTT
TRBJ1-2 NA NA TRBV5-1 CASSETGANYGYTF TGCGCCAGCAGTGAGACAGGAGCTAACTATGGCTACACCTTC
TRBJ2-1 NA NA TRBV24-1 CATSVGPQGNEQFF TGTGCCACCAGTGTGGGGCCTCAGGGGAATGAGCAGTTCTTC
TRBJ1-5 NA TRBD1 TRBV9 CASSPGQAGAQPQHF TGTGCCAGCAGCCCCGGACAGGCGGGCGCTCAGCCCCAGCATTTT
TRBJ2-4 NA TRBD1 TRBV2 CASSESGGIQYF TGTGCCAGCAGTGAATCAGGGGGCATTCAGTACTTC
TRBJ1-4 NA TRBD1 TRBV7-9 CASSPNLRDRGWGEKLFF TGTGCCAGCAGCCCGAATCTCCGGGACAGGGGTTGGGGTGAAAAACTGTTTTTT
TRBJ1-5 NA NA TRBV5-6 CASSDIDTGTNQPQHF TGTGCCAGCAGCGATATCGACACAGGAACAAATCAGCCCCAGCATTTT
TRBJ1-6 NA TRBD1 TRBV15 CATSRTGGESPLHF TGTGCCACCAGCAGGACAGGGGGCGAATCACCCCTCCACTTT
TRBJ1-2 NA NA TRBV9 CASRTGGADPWGYTF TGTGCCAGCCGGACCGGGGGGGCCGATCCTTGGGGCTACACCTTC
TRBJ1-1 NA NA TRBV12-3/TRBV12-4 CASSLTPYTEAFF TGTGCCAGCAGTTTGACACCTTACACTGAAGCTTTCTTT
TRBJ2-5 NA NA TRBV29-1 CSVAAVSETQYF TGCAGCGTTGCGGCGGTGTCCGAGACCCAGTACTTC
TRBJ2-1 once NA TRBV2 CASGAGPRSYNEQFF TGTGCCAGCGGAGCCGGCCCCCGGTCCTACAATGAGCAGTTCTTC
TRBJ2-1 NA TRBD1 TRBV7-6 CASSLTQSTGDQEQFF TGTGCCAGCAGCTTAACCCAAAGTACAGGGGATCAGGAGCAGTTCTTC
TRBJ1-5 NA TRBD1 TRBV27 CASKQGDQPQHF TGTGCCAGCAAACAGGGGGATCAGCCCCAGCATTTT
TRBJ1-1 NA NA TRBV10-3 CAISDFTGTFEAFF TGTGCCATCAGTGATTTTACGGGAACCTTTGAAGCTTTCTTT
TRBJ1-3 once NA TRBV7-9 CASSFTGTTGNTIYF TGTGCCAGCAGCTTTACCGGGACTACTGGAAACACCATATATTTT
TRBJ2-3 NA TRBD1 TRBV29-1 CSVIDRAMGDTQYF TGCAGCGTCATAGACAGGGCGATGGGGGATACGCAGTATTTT
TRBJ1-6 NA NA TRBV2 CASNSLGLGDSPLHF TGTGCCAGCAACTCACTCGGACTAGGGGATTCACCCCTCCACTTT
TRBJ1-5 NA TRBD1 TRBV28 CASSSRWTGGNQPQHF TGTGCCAGCAGTTCACGCTGGACAGGGGGCAATCAGCCCCAGCATTTT
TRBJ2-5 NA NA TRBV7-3 CASSLESGKTQYF TGTGCCAGCAGCCTAGAATCCGGGAAGACCCAGTACTTC
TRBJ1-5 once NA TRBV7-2 CASSLAVPQAQHF TGTGCCAGCAGCTTAGCCGTACCGCAGGCCCAGCATTTT
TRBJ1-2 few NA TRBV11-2 CASSSLWGVGYGYTF TGTGCCAGCAGCTCCCTTTGGGGGGTAGGCTATGGCTACACCTTC
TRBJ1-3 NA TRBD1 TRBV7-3 CASGRTGSGNTIYF TGTGCCAGCGGTCGGACAGGCTCTGGAAACACCATATATTTT